This T cell receptor (beta chain) comes out of a study of cytomegalovirus exposure and HLA in healthy donors. With 60 Vbeta and 13 Jbeta primers, the PCR was carried out. TCRdb's table, derived via immunoSEQ multiplex PCR, lists solely in-frame clones and lacks some. The sample has around 210,000 clones. The CDR3 covers 14 residues. Trimming took off 1 base at V and 7 bases at J, with 13 bases between the two ends. Germline V gene sequence: CDR1 LNHNV, CDR2 YYDKDF (reference sequence). Sequenced input: PBMCs. This chain uses TRBV15 with TRBJ1-1, with D maybe TRBD1 (5 bases). This receptor was taken from a woman in her twenties or thirties in good health and CMV-seropositive. This CDR3 is CATSRGGRDREAFF. The CDR3 bases are TGTGCCACCAGCAGAGGGGGGAGGGACCGTGAAGCTTTCTTT.